This TCR beta chain came from a study of blood T cell repertoires in COVID-19. Study summary: Donors in the United States, Italy and Spain gave samples during acute or convalescent COVID-19. Nucleic acid was either cDNA or gDNA, and it came from T cells, B-cell-depleted T cells, or PBMCs.

Authors' data handling: Reference gene primers were amplified, and this amplification served to estimate nucleated cell counts. Sequencing was performed with immunoSEQ multiplex PCR; in TCRdb, only in-frame clones are kept and a portion is missing. That table supplies the V and J calls and clone size; D and trimming were determined from the DNA. Of 120,000 or so clones listed, over 60% are singletons. This clone was seen a single time. Sequenced sample: peripheral blood. This clonotype originated in a man aged 35 to 55 with active or convalescent COVID-19.

CDR3 amino acids: CASSSSGDAGYTF. The CDR3 DNA reads TGCGCCAGCAGCTCCTCAGGGGACGCAGGCTACACCTTC. The chain recombines TRBV5-1 with TRBJ1-2; the D gene is possibly TRBD1 (6 bases). Germline V gene sequence: CDR1 SGHRS, CDR2 YFSETQ. The CDR3 length is 13 residues. V was pared by 3 bases and J by 8 bases, with 14 bases between.